One and the same sample provided the 21 T cell receptor beta chains below, sequenced in a study of cytomegalovirus exposure and HLA in healthy donors. PCR employed 60 Vbeta and 13 Jbeta primers. The data were produced by immunoSEQ multiplex PCR, yet TCRdb's version contains in-frame clones alone and is incomplete. The listing contains around 100,000 clones. Sample: PBMCs. These receptors were collected from a middle-aged man in good health and CMV-seronegative.

The CDR3 nucleotides are TGTGCCAGCAGTGAATTGACGGGAAATGAAAAACTGTTTTTT. This translates into CASSELTGNEKLFF. This chain uses TRBV6-1 with TRBJ1-4, with D hard to call. V lost 2 bases, J lost 5 bases, and 9 bases lay in between. Germline-derived CDR1 and CDR2 are MNHNS and SASEGT. The CDR3 contains 14 residues.

The V and J genes are TRBV11-2 and TRBJ1-2, with 7 bases that match TRBD1. The V and J ends lost 6 bases and 2 bases, in that order; junction bases with no gene match: 6. The germline gives CDR1 SGHAT, CDR2 FQNNGV. The CDR3 has 14 amino acids. As DNA, the CDR3 is TGTGCCAGCAGTCAGGGGGGAATCAACTATGGCTACACCTTC. As protein: CASSQGGINYGYTF.

The chain links TRBV28 to TRBJ2-2; possible D gene TRBD2, 6 bases. V dropped 6 bases and J dropped 8 bases, with 13 bases sitting between them. Germline CDR1 MDHEN, CDR2 SYDVKM. The CDR3 spans 13 residues. CDR3 loop: CASSSVAAGELFF. For the CDR3, the DNA is TGTGCCAGCAGCTCCGTAGCGGCGGGGGAGCTGTTTTTT.

This chain connects TRBV28 to TRBJ1-3; D possibly corresponds to TRBD1 (5 bases). Trimming took 5 bases from V and 4 from J, leaving 24 bases between them. The germline gives CDR1 MDHEN, CDR2 SYDVKM. CDR3 length equals 18 residues. The CDR3 spells CASSPPPIRRGSGNTIYF. The CDR3 DNA reads as TGTGCCAGCAGTCCCCCCCCCATCCGGCGGGGGTCAGGAAACACCATATATTTT.

The rearrangement joins TRBV7-2 to TRBJ1-1; 8 bases align to TRBD1. Trimming removed 1 base from V and 1 base from J; junction bases left unmatched: 5. The CDR3 sequence is 16 residues long. Germline CDR1 reads SGHTA; CDR2 reads FQGNSA. The CDR3 DNA reads as TGTGCCAGCAGCTTAGTGCAGGGGGCGGGGAACACTGAAGCTTTCTTT. This gives the protein CASSLVQGAGNTEAFF.

The chain links TRBV6-1 to TRBJ2-2; D is undetermined. Trimming cost V 4 bases and J 1 base, with 10 bases left between them. The length of the CDR3 is 15 residues. Germline CDR1 reads MNHNS; CDR2 reads SASEGT. The CDR3 region has the DNA TGTGCCAGCAGTGGAAGTGGCGGGAACACCGGGGAGCTGTTTTTT. It codes for CASSGSGGNTGELFF.

The rearrangement uses TRBV6-5 and TRBJ2-7; 9 bases line up with TRBD1. The J segment lost 4 bases and the V segment lost 0 bases, leaving 7 bases of the junction unmatched. CDR1 is MNHEY, CDR2 SVGAGI, per germline. This CDR3 contains 16 residues. DNA of the CDR3: TGTGCCAGCAGTTACTCGATTCGGGACAGGGCTTACGAGCAGTACTTC. Translation: CASSYSIRDRAYEQYF.

The CDR3 loop reads CASSIGQGANDGYTF. CDR3 coding DNA: TGTGCCAGTAGTATAGGACAGGGGGCGAATGACGGCTACACCTTC. The V and J genes are TRBV19 and TRBJ1-2; 10 positions agree with TRBD1. V was pared by 1 base and J by 8 bases, with 7 bases of the junction left unmatched. The CDR3 spans 15 residues. Germline-derived CDR1 and CDR2 are LNHDA and SQIVND (reference sequence).

This sequence joins TRBV4-1 and TRBJ2-6; 8 nucleotides align to TRBD1. The CDR3 contains 17 residues. Germline assignment: CDR1 MGHRA and CDR2 YSYEKL. V trimming: 6 bases; J trimming: 2 bases; junction bases outside the gene matches: 9. CDR3 sequence reads: CASRTTGGSAGANVLTF. CDR3 DNA sequence: TGCGCCAGCAGAACCACAGGGGGAAGTGCTGGGGCCAACGTCCTGACTTTC.

V usage is TRBV2 and J usage is TRBJ1-1; the D gene is possibly TRBD1 (5 bases). Trimming took off 7 bases at V and 5 bases at J, with 14 bases between the two ends. CDR3 length: 13 amino acids. Per the germline V gene, CDR1 is SNHLY and CDR2 is FYNNEI. CDR3 region: CASIAQAGTEAFF. CDR3 DNA: TGTGCCAGCATAGCACAGGCGGGGACTGAAGCTTTCTTT.

The chain recombines TRBV19 with TRBJ2-7; TRBD1 is a possible D gene (5 bases). This CDR3 contains 15 residues. CDR1 is LNHDA, CDR2 SQIVND, per germline (reference sequence). V lost 3 bases and J lost 5, with 17 bases in between. CDR3 protein: CASSIGQGTWDEQYF. DNA for the CDR3: TGTGCCAGTAGTATTGGGCAGGGAACTTGGGACGAGCAGTACTTC. Using reference TRBV19 and TRBJ2-7 for the parts outside the CDR3, the full variable domain is DGGITQSPKYLFRKEGQNVTLSCEQNLNHDAMYWYRQDPGQGLRLIYYSQIVNDFQKGDIAEGYSVSREKKESFPLTVTSAQKNPTAFYLCASSIGQGTWDEQYFGPGTRLTVT.

This chain uses TRBV10-3 with TRBJ2-5, with TRBD2 identical over 9 bases. The J segment lost 1 base and the V segment lost 4 bases, leaving 4 bases of the junction unmatched. The CDR3 loop spans 15 amino acids. The germline V gene encodes CDR1 ENHRY and CDR2 SYGVKD. The chain's CDR3 is CAISGLAGTQETQYF. Here the CDR3 DNA reads TGTGCCATCAGTGGTCTAGCGGGGACCCAAGAGACCCAGTACTTC.

The chain combines TRBV19 with TRBJ1-1; D gene ambiguous. CDR3 size: 13 residues. CDR1 is LNHDA, CDR2 SQIVND, per germline (reference sequence). V gave up 1 base and J gave up 1 base, with 4 bases separating them. DNA of the CDR3: TGTGCCAGTAGTATAGGACAGAACACTGAAGCTTTCTTT. Translated, it gives CASSIGQNTEAFF.

The V gene is TRBV7-6, the J gene TRBJ2-1; 10 bases line up with TRBD2. Germline V gives CDR1 SGHVS, CDR2 FNYEAQ. After removal of 4 bases from V and 9 bases from J, the junction contained 6 bases not matched to a gene. The CDR3 loop spans 14 amino acids. The CDR3 DNA follows: TGTGCCAGCAGCTCGCAGCGGACTAGCGGTGAGCAGTTCTTC. This gives the protein CASSSQRTSGEQFF.

V and J are TRBV5-4 and TRBJ2-1; 9 positions agree with TRBD2. The V segment lost 0 bases and the J segment 6 bases; nucleotides outside the gene matches: 4. Germline V gene lookup returns CDR1 SGHNT and CDR2 YYREEE (reference sequence). The CDR3 runs 15 residues. The CDR3 coding sequence is TGTGCCAGCAGCTTGGGGGTAGCGGGAGCCAATGAGCAGTTCTTC. Translation: CASSLGVAGANEQFF. Complete variable domain (other parts from reference TRBV5-4 and TRBJ2-1): ETGVTQSPTHLIKTRGQQVTLRCSSQSGHNTVSWYQQALGQGPQFIFQYYREEENGRGNFPPRFSGLQFPNYSSELNVNALELDDSALYLCASSLGVAGANEQFFGPGTRLTVL.

V gene TRBV10-2 combines with J gene TRBJ2-1, with TRBD2 matching over 9 bases. Germline loops: CDR1 WSHSY, CDR2 SAAADI. The CDR3 runs to 16 residues. V was pared by 0 bases and J by 8 bases, with 8 bases of the junction left unmatched. The CDR3 DNA reads as TGCGCCAGCAGTGAGTCGGCGGGAGGGCCTAGGGATGAGCAGTTCTTC. Protein: CASSESAGGPRDEQFF.

This chain connects TRBV6-1 to TRBJ1-6; D not certain. The germline V gene has CDR1 MNHNS and CDR2 SASEGT. The germline V and J ends were trimmed by 2 bases and 6 bases, with 11 bases remaining between them. This CDR3 spans 15 amino acids. The DNA for the CDR3 is TGTGCCAGCAGTGAATCCGAGGGCGGTAATTCACCCCTCCACTTT. Translation gives CASSESEGGNSPLHF.

The chain couples TRBV4-1 to TRBJ1-2; 7 bases are a match to TRBD1. After removal of 0 bases from V and 4 bases from J, the junction contained 5 bases not matched to a gene. Germline V gives CDR1 MGHRA, CDR2 YSYEKL. The CDR3 extends over 15 amino acids. Here the CDR3 reads CASSQDGGGLYGYTF. CDR3 in DNA: TGCGCCAGCAGCCAAGATGGAGGGGGCCTCTATGGCTACACCTTC.

The CDR3 loop reads CASSPGTGGYYTEAFF. CDR3 bases: TGTGCCAGCAGCCCCGGGACAGGGGGCTACTACACTGAAGCTTTCTTT. The J gene is TRBJ1-1, the V gene TRBV5-6; 12 nucleotides agree with TRBD1. V dropped 4 bases and J dropped 3; count of bases not matched to a gene: 7. Germline V lookup: CDR1 SGHDT, CDR2 YYEEEE. This CDR3 contains 16 residues.

The rearrangement links TRBV4-2 to TRBJ1-4, with a tentative D call TRBD1 (5 bases). This CDR3 is 13 amino acids long. Per germline, CDR1 LGHNA and CDR2 YNFKEQ. Trimming removed 2 bases at V and 8 bases at J, with 9 bases between. The CDR3 loop is CASSQRSGEKLFF. CDR3 sequence (DNA): TGTGCCAGCAGCCAAAGGTCAGGGGAAAAACTGTTTTTT.

V and J are TRBV5-6 and TRBJ1-2; 12 bases align to TRBD1. CDR1 and CDR2 (germline): SGHDT, YYEEEE. The CDR3 has 16 residues. J gave up 5 bases and V 2 bases, and 7 bases lay outside the gene matches. Written as DNA, the CDR3 is TGTGCCAGCAGCTTAGGGGGGACAGGGGGCTGGTATGGCTACACCTTC. Protein: CASSLGGTGGWYGYTF.